Listed below are T cell receptor beta chains from one sample, sequenced in a study of prognosis after radiotherapy for stage I lung cancer. One entry per CDR3 protein, called by TCRdb with MiXCR from the multiplex PCR reads. The sample has around 20,000 distinct CDR3 sequences, 45% to 70% seen once. The input for sequencing was PBMCs, taken before or after stereotactic body radiation therapy (not recorded which). These receptors all come from a donor over 45 with non-small cell lung cancer. Both conserved end residues are part of each CDR3. D genes are given only for firm matches. Not all rows give a size; the values are once, few, many and, for expanded clones, a class.

j_call: TRBJ2-5
v_call: TRBV12-3/TRBV12-4
d_call: .
clone_size: .
cdr3_aa: CASSEQGETQYF
cdr3_nt: TGTGCCAGCAGTGAACAAGGAGAGACCCAGTACTTC

j_call: TRBJ1-6
v_call: TRBV7-2
d_call: .
clone_size: .
cdr3_aa: CASSLATGIGNSPLHF
cdr3_nt: TGTGCCAGCAGCTTAGCCACAGGGATTGGAAATTCACCCCTCCACTTT

j_call: TRBJ1-6
v_call: TRBV28
d_call: TRBD1
clone_size: medium-sized
cdr3_aa: CASSTFGQGGSPLHF
cdr3_nt: TGTGCCAGCAGCACTTTTGGACAGGGGGGTTCACCCCTCCACTTT

j_call: TRBJ1-3
v_call: TRBV30
d_call: .
clone_size: .
cdr3_aa: CAWSTWWGNSVNTIYF
cdr3_nt: TGTGCCTGGAGTACATGGTGGGGCAACTCTGTAAACACCATATATTTT

j_call: TRBJ1-5
v_call: TRBV30
d_call: .
clone_size: .
cdr3_aa: CAWSVERGQPQHF
cdr3_nt: TGTGCCTGGAGTGTGGAGAGGGGTCAGCCCCAGCATTTT

j_call: TRBJ2-3
v_call: TRBV6-1
d_call: .
clone_size: many
cdr3_aa: CASDLTDTQYF
cdr3_nt: TGTGCCAGCGATCTCACAGATACGCAGTATTTT

j_call: TRBJ1-4
v_call: TRBV28
d_call: TRBD1
clone_size: many
cdr3_aa: CASSLQQGGSNEKLFF
cdr3_nt: TGTGCCAGCAGTTTACAGCAGGGGGGGAGTAATGAAAAACTGTTTTTT

j_call: TRBJ1-5
v_call: TRBV15
d_call: .
clone_size: .
cdr3_aa: CATSISVGVRCNQPQHF
cdr3_nt: TGTGCCACCAGCATTTCCGTCGGGGTGCGATGCAATCAGCCCCAGCATTTT

j_call: TRBJ2-1
v_call: TRBV6-1
d_call: .
clone_size: many
cdr3_aa: CASSLLGPGEQFF
cdr3_nt: TGTGCCAGCAGCCTACTAGGGCCGGGTGAGCAGTTCTTC

j_call: TRBJ2-2
v_call: TRBV12-3/TRBV12-4
d_call: .
clone_size: many
cdr3_aa: CASSSKNTGELFF
cdr3_nt: TGTGCCAGCAGTTCTAAAAACACCGGGGAGCTGTTTTTT

j_call: TRBJ2-7
v_call: TRBV6-2/TRBV6-3
d_call: .
clone_size: .
cdr3_aa: CASSDWGARSYGHYF
cdr3_nt: TGTGCCAGCAGTGATTGGGGGGCGCGGTCCTACGGGCACTACTTC

j_call: TRBJ2-1
v_call: TRBV3-1
d_call: TRBD2
clone_size: .
cdr3_aa: CASSQGTSGRVEQFF
cdr3_nt: TGTGCCAGCAGCCAAGGGACTAGCGGGAGGGTTGAGCAGTTCTTC

j_call: TRBJ2-5
v_call: TRBV4-1
d_call: .
clone_size: many
cdr3_aa: CASSQERVGGETQYF
cdr3_nt: TGCGCCAGCAGCCAAGAGAGGGTTGGGGGCGAGACCCAGTACTTC

j_call: TRBJ2-3
v_call: TRBV6-4
d_call: TRBD2
clone_size: .
cdr3_aa: CASSDSGTSGTDTQYF
cdr3_nt: TGTGCCAGCAGTGACTCCGGGACTAGCGGCACAGATACGCAGTATTTT

j_call: TRBJ2-3
v_call: TRBV19
d_call: .
clone_size: many
cdr3_aa: CASTSTGSRDTQYF
cdr3_nt: TGTGCCAGTACCTCAACAGGGTCTCGGGATACGCAGTATTTT

j_call: TRBJ1-2
v_call: TRBV2
d_call: .
clone_size: .
cdr3_aa: CASSSYRPSEGYTF
cdr3_nt: TGTGCCAGCAGTTCGTACAGGCCCAGTGAAGGCTACACCTTC

j_call: TRBJ2-7
v_call: TRBV6-5
d_call: .
clone_size: .
cdr3_aa: CAGSFRRTTYEQYF
cdr3_nt: TGTGCCGGCAGTTTTCGGAGGACAACCTACGAGCAGTACTTC

j_call: TRBJ2-5
v_call: TRBV20-1
d_call: .
clone_size: many
cdr3_aa: CSARSQETQYF
cdr3_nt: TGCAGTGCTAGGTCGCAGGAGACCCAGTACTTC

j_call: TRBJ2-2
v_call: TRBV7-2
d_call: .
clone_size: .
cdr3_aa: CASSLVVFTGELFF
cdr3_nt: TGTGCCAGCAGCTTAGTGGTGTTCACCGGGGAGCTGTTTTTT

j_call: TRBJ1-1
v_call: TRBV28
d_call: .
clone_size: .
cdr3_aa: CASSFRGVTEAFF
cdr3_nt: TGTGCCAGTAGCTTTAGGGGGGTCACTGAAGCTTTCTTT

j_call: TRBJ2-3
v_call: TRBV7-9
d_call: TRBD2
clone_size: many
cdr3_aa: CASSLMTSGDSTDTQYF
cdr3_nt: TGTGCCAGCAGCCTAATGACTAGCGGGGACTCCACAGATACGCAGTATTTT

j_call: TRBJ1-3
v_call: TRBV3-1
d_call: .
clone_size: .
cdr3_aa: CASSPGGTYGNTIYF
cdr3_nt: TGTGCCAGCAGCCCGGGCGGGACATATGGAAACACCATATATTTT

j_call: TRBJ2-1
v_call: TRBV19
d_call: TRBD1
clone_size: .
cdr3_aa: CASRDDRGTYNEQFF
cdr3_nt: TGTGCCAGTAGGGACGACAGGGGAACTTACAATGAGCAGTTCTTC

j_call: TRBJ2-7
v_call: TRBV10-3
d_call: TRBD2
clone_size: many
cdr3_aa: CAISLAGGWNF
cdr3_nt: TGTGCCATCTCACTAGCGGGAGGGTGGAACTTC

j_call: TRBJ1-6
v_call: TRBV19
d_call: .
clone_size: .
cdr3_aa: CASSAPELNSPLHF
cdr3_nt: TGTGCCAGTAGTGCCCCGGAATTGAATTCACCCCTACACTTT

j_call: TRBJ1-6
v_call: TRBV7-8
d_call: TRBD1
clone_size: .
cdr3_aa: CASSIGQALRGPAPLHF
cdr3_nt: TGTGCCAGCAGCATTGGACAGGCCCTCCGAGGTCCAGCACCCCTCCACTTT

j_call: TRBJ2-6
v_call: TRBV6-1
d_call: .
clone_size: .
cdr3_aa: CASRTGPGASSGANVLTF
cdr3_nt: TGTGCCAGCAGAACTGGGCCGGGGGCGTCGTCTGGGGCCAACGTCCTGACTTTC

j_call: TRBJ2-3
v_call: TRBV5-1
d_call: .
clone_size: medium-sized
cdr3_aa: CASSLDSGRADTQYF
cdr3_nt: TGCGCCAGCAGCTTGGATTCGGGAAGGGCAGATACGCAGTATTTT

j_call: TRBJ1-1
v_call: TRBV6-1
d_call: .
clone_size: many
cdr3_aa: CASRQQGNTEAFF
cdr3_nt: TGTGCCAGCAGACAACAGGGGAACACTGAAGCTTTCTTT

j_call: TRBJ2-1
v_call: TRBV2
d_call: TRBD1
clone_size: .
cdr3_aa: CASSPRTGRLFF
cdr3_nt: TGTGCCAGCAGTCCTAGGACAGGTCGACTGTTCTTC

j_call: TRBJ2-7
v_call: TRBV20-1
d_call: .
clone_size: medium-sized
cdr3_aa: CSARDLYRPSSYEQYF
cdr3_nt: TGCAGTGCTAGAGATTTGTACCGGCCAAGCTCCTACGAGCAGTACTTC

j_call: TRBJ2-7
v_call: TRBV7-9
d_call: TRBD2
clone_size: many
cdr3_aa: CASSDTGTSGRAHPYEQYF
cdr3_nt: TGTGCCAGCAGCGACACCGGGACTAGCGGGAGGGCCCACCCCTACGAGCAGTACTTC

j_call: TRBJ1-1
v_call: TRBV28
d_call: TRBD1
clone_size: many
cdr3_aa: CASTNGDRFFTEAFF
cdr3_nt: TGTGCCAGCACCAACGGGGACAGGTTCTTCACTGAAGCTTTCTTT

j_call: TRBJ2-3
v_call: TRBV20-1
d_call: TRBD1
clone_size: medium-sized
cdr3_aa: CSAREERTGDDFTQYF
cdr3_nt: TGCAGTGCTAGAGAAGAACGGACAGGGGACGATTTTACGCAGTATTTT

j_call: TRBJ2-1
v_call: TRBV11-3
d_call: .
clone_size: .
cdr3_aa: CASSLGAGYLTNEQFF
cdr3_nt: TGTGCCAGCAGCTTAGGTGCGGGGTATTTGACCAATGAGCAGTTCTTC

j_call: TRBJ1-1
v_call: TRBV11-3
d_call: .
clone_size: .
cdr3_aa: CASSATENTGAFF
cdr3_nt: TGTGCCAGCAGCGCGACAGAGAACACTGGAGCTTTCTTT

j_call: TRBJ2-7
v_call: TRBV11-3
d_call: .
clone_size: .
cdr3_aa: CASSLERGPGPYEQYF
cdr3_nt: TGTGCCAGCAGCTTAGAAAGGGGACCGGGGCCCTACGAGCAGTACTTC

j_call: TRBJ1-5
v_call: TRBV27
d_call: .
clone_size: many
cdr3_aa: CASRRFGSGNQPQHF
cdr3_nt: TGTGCCAGCAGGCGATTCGGGTCCGGCAATCAGCCCCAGCATTTT

j_call: TRBJ2-1
v_call: TRBV6-1
d_call: TRBD2
clone_size: medium-sized
cdr3_aa: CASSAPGLASNEQFF
cdr3_nt: TGTGCCAGCAGCGCGCCGGGACTAGCGTCCAATGAGCAGTTCTTC

j_call: TRBJ2-7
v_call: TRBV6-4
d_call: TRBD1
clone_size: .
cdr3_aa: CASSPGQVSYEQYF
cdr3_nt: TGTGCCAGCAGCCCGGGACAGGTGAGTTACGAGCAGTACTTC

j_call: TRBJ1-5
v_call: TRBV3-1
d_call: .
clone_size: many
cdr3_aa: CASSAGVGNQPQHF
cdr3_nt: TGTGCCAGCAGTGCAGGGGTGGGCAATCAGCCCCAGCATTTT

j_call: TRBJ2-1
v_call: TRBV14
d_call: TRBD2
clone_size: many
cdr3_aa: CASSLPSSGVYNEQFF
cdr3_nt: TGTGCCAGCAGCCTCCCCTCTAGCGGGGTCTACAATGAGCAGTTCTTC

j_call: TRBJ2-7
v_call: TRBV7-9
d_call: .
clone_size: .
cdr3_aa: CASRPEGGEQYF
cdr3_nt: TGTGCCAGCAGGCCTGAAGGGGGCGAGCAGTACTTC

j_call: TRBJ2-1
v_call: TRBV11-1
d_call: .
clone_size: once
cdr3_aa: CASSSLGLRDEQFF
cdr3_nt: TGTGCCAGCAGCTCGCTTGGGTTGAGGGATGAGCAGTTCTTC

j_call: TRBJ2-7
v_call: TRBV19
d_call: .
clone_size: .
cdr3_aa: CASIQGGISYEQYF
cdr3_nt: TGTGCCAGTATCCAGGGGGGGATCTCCTACGAGCAGTACTTC

j_call: TRBJ1-6
v_call: TRBV7-3
d_call: .
clone_size: many
cdr3_aa: CASSSHIGGNSPLHF
cdr3_nt: TGTGCCAGCAGCTCCCACATCGGCGGGAATTCACCCCTCCACTTT

j_call: TRBJ2-1
v_call: TRBV7-9
d_call: TRBD2
clone_size: once
cdr3_aa: CASSSPRSGGSSSSYNEQFF
cdr3_nt: TGTGCCAGCAGCTCTCCGCGGAGCGGGGGGTCGTCTAGCTCCTACAATGAGCAGTTCTTC

j_call: TRBJ2-1
v_call: TRBV6-7
d_call: TRBD2
clone_size: few
cdr3_aa: CASIPGGSAGAGTSGRLNEQFF
cdr3_nt: TGTGCCAGCATCCCAGGCGGGTCAGCGGGAGCCGGGACTAGCGGGAGACTTAATGAGCAGTTCTTC

j_call: TRBJ1-6
v_call: TRBV2
d_call: .
clone_size: .
cdr3_aa: CASKQDRNSPLHF
cdr3_nt: TGTGCCAGCAAACAGGACAGAAATTCACCCCTCCACTTT

j_call: TRBJ2-7
v_call: TRBV6-5
d_call: .
clone_size: once
cdr3_aa: CASSYSGGKEQYF
cdr3_nt: TGTGCCAGCAGTTACTCTGGGGGCAAAGAGCAGTACTTC

j_call: TRBJ1-3
v_call: TRBV6-1
d_call: .
clone_size: medium-sized
cdr3_aa: CASGTRQQSGNTIYF
cdr3_nt: TGTGCCAGCGGGACCCGACAGCAATCTGGAAACACCATATATTTT

j_call: TRBJ2-2
v_call: TRBV7-8
d_call: TRBD2
clone_size: medium-sized
cdr3_aa: CASSQRVAGGPKWYTGELFF
cdr3_nt: TGTGCCAGCAGCCAACGGGTAGCGGGAGGGCCTAAATGGTACACCGGGGAGCTGTTTTTT

j_call: TRBJ1-6
v_call: TRBV28
d_call: .
clone_size: few
cdr3_aa: CARSPPKGRPSPLHF
cdr3_nt: TGTGCCAGAAGTCCACCGAAGGGGAGGCCTTCACCCCTCCACTTT

j_call: TRBJ2-7
v_call: TRBV9
d_call: .
clone_size: .
cdr3_aa: CAISVSPEAEQYF
cdr3_nt: TGTGCCATCAGCGTATCCCCGGAGGCCGAGCAGTACTTC

j_call: TRBJ2-1
v_call: TRBV6-1
d_call: .
clone_size: .
cdr3_aa: CASKKGGGYNEQFF
cdr3_nt: TGTGCCAGCAAGAAAGGGGGAGGGTACAATGAGCAGTTCTTC

j_call: TRBJ2-3
v_call: TRBV2
d_call: TRBD1
clone_size: medium-sized
cdr3_aa: CASSGTGGTDTQYF
cdr3_nt: TGTGCCAGCAGCGGGACAGGGGGCACAGATACGCAGTATTTT

j_call: TRBJ2-1
v_call: TRBV27
d_call: .
clone_size: .
cdr3_aa: CASSPSPGYRGGYNEQFF
cdr3_nt: TGTGCCAGCAGTCCCTCCCCGGGGTACCGTGGGGGGTACAATGAGCAGTTCTTC